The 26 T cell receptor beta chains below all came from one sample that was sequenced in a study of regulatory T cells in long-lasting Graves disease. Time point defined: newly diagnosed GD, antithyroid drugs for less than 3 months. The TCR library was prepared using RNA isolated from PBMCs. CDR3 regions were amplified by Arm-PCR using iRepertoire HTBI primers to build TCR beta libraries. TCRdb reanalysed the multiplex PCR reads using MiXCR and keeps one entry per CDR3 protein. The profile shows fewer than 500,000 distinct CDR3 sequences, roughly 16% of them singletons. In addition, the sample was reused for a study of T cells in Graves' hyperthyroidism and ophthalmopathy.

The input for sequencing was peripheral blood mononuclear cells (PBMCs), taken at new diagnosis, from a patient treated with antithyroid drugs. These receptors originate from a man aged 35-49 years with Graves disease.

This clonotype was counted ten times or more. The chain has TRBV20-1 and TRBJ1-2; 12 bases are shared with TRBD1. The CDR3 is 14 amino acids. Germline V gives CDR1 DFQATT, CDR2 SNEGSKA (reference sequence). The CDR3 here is CSQAGQGALDGYTF. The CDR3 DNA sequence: TGCAGCCAGGCGGGACAGGGGGCGCTGGATGGCTACACCTTC.

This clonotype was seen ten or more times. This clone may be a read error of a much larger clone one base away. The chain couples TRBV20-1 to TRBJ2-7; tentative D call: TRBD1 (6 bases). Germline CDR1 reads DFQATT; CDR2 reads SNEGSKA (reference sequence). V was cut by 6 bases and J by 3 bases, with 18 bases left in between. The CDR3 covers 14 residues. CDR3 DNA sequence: TGCAGTGCCATGAGGGGGATATTCCTCTACGAGCAGTACTTC. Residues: CSAMRGIFLYEQYF.

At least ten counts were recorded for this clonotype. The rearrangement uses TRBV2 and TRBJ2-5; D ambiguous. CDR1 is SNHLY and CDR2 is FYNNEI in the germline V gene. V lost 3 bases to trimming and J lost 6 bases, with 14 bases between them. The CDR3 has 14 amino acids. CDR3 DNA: TGTGCCAGCAGTGAGTCACAGCCTAAGAAGACCCAGTACTTC. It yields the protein CASSESQPKKTQYF.

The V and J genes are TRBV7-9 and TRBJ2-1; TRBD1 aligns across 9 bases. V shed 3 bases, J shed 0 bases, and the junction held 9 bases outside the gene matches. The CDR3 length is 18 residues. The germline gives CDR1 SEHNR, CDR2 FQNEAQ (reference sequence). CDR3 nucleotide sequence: TGTGCCAGCAGCTTCCGCCTACAGGGGGCAGGCTCCTACAATGAGCAGTTCTTC. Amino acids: CASSFRLQGAGSYNEQFF.

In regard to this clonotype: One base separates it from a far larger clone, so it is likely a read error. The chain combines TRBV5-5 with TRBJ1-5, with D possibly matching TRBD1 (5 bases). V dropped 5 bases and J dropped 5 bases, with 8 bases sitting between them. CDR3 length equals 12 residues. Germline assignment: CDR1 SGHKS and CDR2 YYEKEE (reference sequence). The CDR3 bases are TGTGCCAGCAGTGTACAGGATCAGCCCCAGCATTTT. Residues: CASSVQDQPQHF. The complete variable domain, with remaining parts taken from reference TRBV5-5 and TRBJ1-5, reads DAGVTQSPTHLIKTRGQQVTLRCSPISGHKSVSWYQQVLGQGPQFIFQYYEKEERGRGNFPDRFSARQFPNYSSELNVNALLLGDSALYLCASSVQDQPQHFGDGTRLSIL.

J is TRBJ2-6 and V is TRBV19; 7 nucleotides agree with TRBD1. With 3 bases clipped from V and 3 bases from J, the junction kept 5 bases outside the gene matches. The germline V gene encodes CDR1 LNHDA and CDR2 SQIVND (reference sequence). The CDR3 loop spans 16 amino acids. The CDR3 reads CASSIVRGLGANVLTF. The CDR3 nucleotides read TGTGCCAGTAGTATTGTAAGGGGGCTTGGGGCCAACGTCCTGACTTTC.

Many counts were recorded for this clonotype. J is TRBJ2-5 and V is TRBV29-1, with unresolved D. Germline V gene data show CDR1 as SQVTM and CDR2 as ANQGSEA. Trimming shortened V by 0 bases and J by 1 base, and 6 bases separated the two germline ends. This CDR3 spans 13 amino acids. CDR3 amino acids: CSVEDPVQETQYF. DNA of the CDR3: TGCAGCGTTGAAGATCCGGTCCAAGAGACCCAGTACTTC.

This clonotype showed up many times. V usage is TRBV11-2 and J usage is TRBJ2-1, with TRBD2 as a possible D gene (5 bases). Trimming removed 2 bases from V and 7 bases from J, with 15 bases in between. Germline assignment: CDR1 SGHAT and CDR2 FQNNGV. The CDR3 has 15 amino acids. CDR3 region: CASSLMIRRSNEQFF. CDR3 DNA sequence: TGTGCCAGCAGCTTAATGATCCGGAGGAGTAATGAGCAGTTCTTC.

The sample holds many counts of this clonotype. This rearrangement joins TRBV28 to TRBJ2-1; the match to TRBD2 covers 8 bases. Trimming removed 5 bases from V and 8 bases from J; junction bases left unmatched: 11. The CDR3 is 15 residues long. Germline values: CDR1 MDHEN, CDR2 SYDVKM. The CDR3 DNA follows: TGTGCCAGCAGTAGGTTAACGGGAGGGATCTATGAGCAGTTCTTC. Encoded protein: CASSRLTGGIYEQFF.

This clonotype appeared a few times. This CDR3 reads CSARDLVAGAAYEQYF. The CDR3 DNA is TGCAGTGCTAGAGATCTTGTGGCAGGCGCCGCCTACGAGCAGTACTTC. The chain employs TRBV20-1 and TRBJ2-7, with unresolved D. CDR1 and CDR2 (germline): DFQATT, SNEGSKA (reference sequence). This CDR3 is 16 amino acids long. The ends were cut back, 0 bases at V and 2 bases at J, with 17 bases in the middle.

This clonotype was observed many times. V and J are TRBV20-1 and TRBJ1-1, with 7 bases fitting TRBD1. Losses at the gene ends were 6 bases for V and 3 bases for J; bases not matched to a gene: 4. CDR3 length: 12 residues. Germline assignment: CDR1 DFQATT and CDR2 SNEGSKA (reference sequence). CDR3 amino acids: CSAGDSYTEAFF. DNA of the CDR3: TGCAGTGCGGGGGACAGTTACACTGAAGCTTTCTTT.

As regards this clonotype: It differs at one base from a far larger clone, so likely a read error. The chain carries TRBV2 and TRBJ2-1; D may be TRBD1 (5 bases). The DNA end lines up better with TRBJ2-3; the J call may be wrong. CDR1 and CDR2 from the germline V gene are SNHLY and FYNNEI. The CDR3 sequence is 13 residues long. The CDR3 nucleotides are TGTGCCAGCAGAGAACAGGTCACAGATATGCAGTATTTT. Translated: CASREQVTDMQYF.

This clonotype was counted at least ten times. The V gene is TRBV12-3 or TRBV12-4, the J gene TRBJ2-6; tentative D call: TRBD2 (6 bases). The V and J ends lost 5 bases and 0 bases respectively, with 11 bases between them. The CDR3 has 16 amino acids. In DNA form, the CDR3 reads TGTGCCAGCAGTAGCGGGCTGCTCTCTGGGGCCAACGTCCTGACTTTC. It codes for CASSSGLLSGANVLTF.

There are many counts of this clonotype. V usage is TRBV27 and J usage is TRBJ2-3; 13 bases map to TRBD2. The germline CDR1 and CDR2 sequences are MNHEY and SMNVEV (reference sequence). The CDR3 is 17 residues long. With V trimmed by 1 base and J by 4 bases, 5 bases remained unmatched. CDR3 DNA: TGTGCCAGCAGTTTATTCGGACTAGCGGGAGCCGCAGATACGCAGTATTTT. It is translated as CASSLFGLAGAADTQYF.

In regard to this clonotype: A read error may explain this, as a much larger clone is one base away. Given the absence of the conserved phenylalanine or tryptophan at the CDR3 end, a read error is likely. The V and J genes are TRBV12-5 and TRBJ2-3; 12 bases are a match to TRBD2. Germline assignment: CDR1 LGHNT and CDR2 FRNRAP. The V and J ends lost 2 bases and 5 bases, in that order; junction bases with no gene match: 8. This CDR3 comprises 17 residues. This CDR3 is CASGLRLAGGPVDTQYL. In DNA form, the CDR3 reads TGTGCTAGTGGTTTGCGGCTAGCGGGAGGGCCGGTAGATACGCAGTATCTT.

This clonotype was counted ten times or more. CDR3 DNA sequence: TGTGCCAGCAGTGACCAGGGGCTACGGAATCAGCCCCAGCATTTT. Translation gives CASSDQGLRNQPQHF. The V gene is TRBV2, the J gene TRBJ1-5; a weak D match, TRBD1 (6 bases). The CDR3 is 15 residues long. Germline lookup yields CDR1 SNHLY and CDR2 FYNNEI. Trimming cost V 3 bases and J 4 bases, with 13 bases left between them.

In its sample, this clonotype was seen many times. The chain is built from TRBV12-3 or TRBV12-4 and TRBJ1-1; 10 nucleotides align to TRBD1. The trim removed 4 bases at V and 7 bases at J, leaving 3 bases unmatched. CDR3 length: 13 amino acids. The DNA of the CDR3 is TGTGCCAGCAGTTGGGACAGGGGAATTGAAGCTTTCTTT. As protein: CASSWDRGIEAFF.

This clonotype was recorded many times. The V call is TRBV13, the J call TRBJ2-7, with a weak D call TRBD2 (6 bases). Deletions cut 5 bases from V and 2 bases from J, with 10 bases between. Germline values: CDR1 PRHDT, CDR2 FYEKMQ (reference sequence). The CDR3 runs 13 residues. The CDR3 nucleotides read TGTGCCAGCAGCGACCGACTAGCCTACGAGCAGTACTTC. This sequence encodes CASSDRLAYEQYF.

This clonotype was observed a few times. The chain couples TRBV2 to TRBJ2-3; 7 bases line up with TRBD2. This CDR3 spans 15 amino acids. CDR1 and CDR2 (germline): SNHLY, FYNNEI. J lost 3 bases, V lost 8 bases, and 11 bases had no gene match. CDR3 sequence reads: CASWGGSAWTDTQYF. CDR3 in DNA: TGTGCCAGCTGGGGCGGGAGTGCGTGGACAGATACGCAGTATTTT.

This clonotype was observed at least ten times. The CDR3 nucleotides read TGTGCCAGCAGTTACCTCTTTGAAGCGGGAGTACGGTACAATGAGCAGTTCTTC. As protein: CASSYLFEAGVRYNEQFF. The V call is TRBV6-5, the J call TRBJ2-1; 8 positions match TRBD2. The V segment lost 2 bases and the J segment 4 bases; nucleotides outside the gene matches: 13. The CDR3 sequence is 18 residues long. From germline, CDR1 is MNHEY and CDR2 SVGAGI.

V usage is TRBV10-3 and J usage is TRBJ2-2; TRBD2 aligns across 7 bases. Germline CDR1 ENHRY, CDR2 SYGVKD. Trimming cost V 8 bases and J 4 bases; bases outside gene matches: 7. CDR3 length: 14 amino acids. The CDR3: CAIQGSGTTGELFF. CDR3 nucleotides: TGTGCCATCCAGGGCAGCGGGACCACCGGGGAGCTGTTTTTT.

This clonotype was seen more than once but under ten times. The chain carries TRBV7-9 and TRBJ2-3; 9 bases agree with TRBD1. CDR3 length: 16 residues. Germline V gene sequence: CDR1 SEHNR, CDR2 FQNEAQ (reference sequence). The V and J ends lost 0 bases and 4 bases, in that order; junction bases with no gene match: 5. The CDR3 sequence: CASSLAGTGIADTQYF. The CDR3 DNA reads TGTGCCAGCAGCTTAGCCGGGACAGGGATCGCAGATACGCAGTATTTT.

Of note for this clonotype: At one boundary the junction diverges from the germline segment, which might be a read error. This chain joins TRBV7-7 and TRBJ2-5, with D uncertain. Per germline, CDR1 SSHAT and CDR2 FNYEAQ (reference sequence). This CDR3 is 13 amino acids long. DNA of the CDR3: TGTGCTAGCAGCTTAGGTGGCTGGGAGACCCAGTACTTC. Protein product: CASSLGGWETQYF.

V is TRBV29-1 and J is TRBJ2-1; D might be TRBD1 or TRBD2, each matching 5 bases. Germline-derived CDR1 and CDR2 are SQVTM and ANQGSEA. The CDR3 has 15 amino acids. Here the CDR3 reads CTPSPFRGFYNEQFF. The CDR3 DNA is TGCACCCCGTCCCCATTCCGGGGCTTCTACAATGAGCAGTTCTTC.

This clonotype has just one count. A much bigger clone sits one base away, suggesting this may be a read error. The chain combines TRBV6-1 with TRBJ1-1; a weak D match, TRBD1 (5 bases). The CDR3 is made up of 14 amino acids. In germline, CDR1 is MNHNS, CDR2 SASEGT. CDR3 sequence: CASSGTQQARSRYF. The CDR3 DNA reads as TGTGCCAGCAGTGGAACCCAACAGGCCCGGAGTCGCTATTTT.

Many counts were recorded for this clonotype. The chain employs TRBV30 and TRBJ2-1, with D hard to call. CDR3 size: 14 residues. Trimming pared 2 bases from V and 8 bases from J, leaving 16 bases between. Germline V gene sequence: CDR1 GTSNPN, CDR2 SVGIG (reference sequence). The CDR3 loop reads CAWSSVGIFDEQFF. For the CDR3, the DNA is TGTGCCTGGAGTTCCGTGGGGATCTTCGATGAGCAGTTCTTC.